These T cell receptor beta chains were read from a single sample in a study of blood T cell repertoires in COVID-19. Assay used: immunoSEQ multiplex PCR; TCRdb lists only in-frame clones, some missing. Here the sample spans about 140,000 clones, roughly 80% being singletons. The sample was peripheral blood. These receptors were obtained from a man aged 65 to 79 who had recovered from COVID-19. The CDR3 runs from the conserved cysteine through the conserved F or W. The D gene is left open where the match is weak. Rows may omit the clone size; those that give it use once, few, many or a size class.

-	TRBV30	TRBJ2-7	-	CAWSVRGRGFREQYF	TGTGCCTGGAGTGTTAGGGGCAGGGGTTTTCGCGAGCAGTACTTC
-	TRBV24-1	TRBJ2-1	TRBD2	CATSDWPGGDEQFF	TGTGCCACCAGTGATTGGCCGGGAGGGGATGAGCAGTTCTTC
-	TRBV19	TRBJ2-4	-	CASSIGFRAGDYLLAKNIQYF	TGTGCCAGTAGTATAGGGTTTAGGGCAGGGGATTATCTTCTAGCCAAAAACATTCAGTACTTC
-	TRBV7-8	TRBJ2-2	TRBD2	CASSRRTSENTGELFF	TGTGCCAGCAGCCGCCGGACTAGCGAGAACACCGGGGAGCTGTTTTTT
-	TRBV5-1	TRBJ2-7	TRBD2	CASSPLAGGSYEQYF	TGCGCCAGCAGCCCACTAGCGGGAGGGTCCTACGAGCAGTACTTC
-	TRBV19	TRBJ2-3	TRBD2	CASRREKWADTQYF	TGTGCCAGTAGGCGGGAGAAGTGGGCAGATACGCAGTATTTT
-	TRBV2	TRBJ2-3	TRBD2	CASKAGGTDTQYF	TGTGCCAGCAAAGCGGGAGGCACAGATACGCAGTATTTT
-	TRBV7-9	TRBJ2-2	-	CASSSTGYTNTGELFF	TGTGCCAGCAGCTCAACAGGGTACACGAACACCGGGGAGCTGTTTTTT
-	TRBV10-1	TRBJ2-7	TRBD2	CASSAGGPGDEQYF	TGCGCCAGCAGTGCGGGGGGGCCGGGCGACGAGCAGTACTTC
-	TRBV5-3	TRBJ2-5	-	CARSGGGETQYF	TGTGCCAGAAGCGGTGGCGGAGAGACCCAGTACTTC
-	TRBV5-1	TRBJ2-3	TRBD2	CASSTGLVGDTQYF	TGCGCCAGCAGCACCGGACTAGTAGGAGATACGCAGTATTTT
few	TRBV7-9	TRBJ2-2	-	CASSSLNTGELFF	TGTGCCAGCAGCTCCCTGAACACCGGGGAGCTGTTTTTT
-	TRBV27	TRBJ1-1	-	CASSLNSRTEAFF	TGTGCCAGCAGTTTAAATAGTCGCACTGAAGCTTTCTTT
-	TRBV7-9	TRBJ2-1	-	CASSLTSSNNEQFF	TGTGCCAGCAGCTTAACTAGTTCAAACAATGAGCAGTTCTTC
-	TRBV5-4	TRBJ2-1	-	CASSLELGRSYNEQFF	TGTGCCAGCAGCTTGGAACTAGGAAGATCCTACAATGAGCAGTTCTTC
few	TRBV28	TRBJ1-5	TRBD1	CASSDDRGGNQPQHF	TGTGCCAGCAGTGACGACAGGGGAGGCAATCAGCCCCAGCATTTT
-	TRBV27	TRBJ1-2	-	CASSSAPPEDTNYGYTF	TGTGCCAGCAGTTCCGCCCCACCCGAGGACACTAACTATGGCTACACCTTC
-	TRBV6-2/TRBV6-3	TRBJ2-1	-	CASSYSQRDTYNEQFF	TGTGCCAGCAGTTACTCACAGCGGGACACCTACAATGAGCAGTTCTTC
-	TRBV5-1	TRBJ2-2	-	CASSFVSTGELFF	TGCGCCAGCAGCTTCGTCAGTACCGGGGAGCTGTTTTTT
-	TRBV6-5	TRBJ2-7	TRBD2	CASSSRSRDYSYEQYF	TGTGCCAGCAGTTCCCGTTCTAGGGACTATTCGTACGAGCAGTACTTC
-	TRBV5-1	TRBJ2-5	-	CASAGKTQYF	TGCGCCAGCGCGGGGAAGACCCAGTACTTC
-	TRBV3-1/TRBV3-2	TRBJ1-5	TRBD1	CASSQTGDQPQHF	TGTGCCAGCAGCCAAACAGGGGATCAGCCCCAGCATTTT
-	TRBV29-1	TRBJ2-7	-	CSVERGGSYEQYF	TGCAGCGTTGAAAGGGGGGGATCCTACGAGCAGTACTTC
-	TRBV18	TRBJ2-7	-	CASSPVTGETYEQYF	TGTGCCAGCTCACCAGTCACAGGCGAAACCTACGAGCAGTACTTC
-	TRBV6-5	TRBJ2-1	TRBD2	CASSSGTSGGDEQFF	TGTGCCAGCAGCTCCGGGACTAGCGGGGGGGATGAGCAGTTCTTC
-	TRBV6-6	TRBJ2-3	-	CASSSLVTDTQYF	TGTGCCAGCAGTTCACTAGTCACAGATACGCAGTATTTT
-	TRBV3-1/TRBV3-2	TRBJ2-1	-	CASSHLYNEQFF	TGTGCCAGCAGCCATCTCTACAATGAGCAGTTCTTC
-	TRBV7-9	TRBJ2-3	-	CASSWDSGTDTQYF	TGTGCCAGCAGCTGGGATAGCGGCACAGATACGCAGTATTTT
-	TRBV4-1	TRBJ2-7	TRBD1	CASRRGPGTGGYEQYF	TGCGCCAGCAGACGGGGTCCGGGGACAGGGGGTTACGAGCAGTACTTC
-	TRBV5-1	TRBJ1-3	-	CASSLEQGGNTIYF	TGCGCCAGCAGCTTGGAACAGGGCGGAAACACCATATATTTT
few	TRBV2	TRBJ2-2	-	CASSGTGELFF	TGTGCCAGCAGCGGGACAGGGGAGCTGTTTTTT
once	TRBV24-1	TRBJ2-1	TRBD2	CATGTSGGVRQFF	TGTGCCACCGGGACTAGCGGGGGGGTACGACAGTTCTTC
-	TRBV3-1/TRBV3-2	TRBJ1-5	TRBD1	CASSQGSDRVYSNQPQHF	TGTGCCAGCAGCCAAGGCTCGGACAGGGTGTATAGCAATCAGCCCCAGCATTTT
-	TRBV4-1	TRBJ2-7	TRBD1	CASSQDKGAGTRSYEQYF	TGCGCCAGCAGCCAAGATAAGGGGGCCGGGACACGGTCCTACGAGCAGTACTTC
-	TRBV18	TRBJ2-7	TRBD2	CASSPLGTSGSMNEQYF	TGTGCCAGCTCACCACTAGGGACTAGCGGGAGCATGAACGAGCAGTACTTC
-	TRBV5-1	TRBJ1-3	TRBD1	CASTDRFPGTGGGNTIYF	TGCGCCAGCACCGACCGATTCCCCGGGACAGGGGGTGGAAACACCATATATTTT
-	TRBV5-6	TRBJ2-1	TRBD1	CASSSPGTGYNEQFF	TGTGCCAGCAGCTCACCCGGGACAGGCTACAATGAGCAGTTCTTC
-	TRBV5-1	TRBJ2-7	-	CASSLGLANSYEQYF	TGCGCCAGCAGCTTGGGCCTAGCGAACTCCTACGAGCAGTACTTC
few	TRBV3-1/TRBV3-2	TRBJ2-7	-	CASSQDGRGAYEQYF	TGTGCCAGCAGCCAAGACGGCAGGGGAGCCTACGAGCAGTACTTC
-	TRBV12-5	TRBJ2-1	TRBD1	CASGPMRQGETHSSSYNEQFF	TGTGCTAGTGGTCCCATGCGACAGGGGGAAACCCACTCAAGCTCCTACAATGAGCAGTTCTTC
-	TRBV7-2	TRBJ1-1	-	CASSLGSYNTEAFF	TGTGCCAGCAGCCTCGGGTCGTATAACACTGAAGCTTTCTTT
many	TRBV12-5	TRBJ2-2	-	CASGLVGIGELFF	TGTGCTAGTGGTTTGGTGGGCATCGGGGAGCTGTTTTTT
few	TRBV10-3	TRBJ2-2	-	CAISEGRGKGGELFF	TGTGCCATCAGTGAGGGCCGCGGGAAGGGCGGGGAGCTGTTTTTT
-	TRBV9	TRBJ1-5	-	CASSVEGNSNQPQHF	TGTGCCAGCAGCGTGGAGGGGAATAGCAATCAGCCCCAGCATTTT
-	TRBV25-1	TRBJ2-1	TRBD2	CASSVNQGALAGELEQFF	TGTGCCAGCAGTGTGAATCAGGGAGCGCTAGCGGGAGAACTTGAGCAGTTCTTC